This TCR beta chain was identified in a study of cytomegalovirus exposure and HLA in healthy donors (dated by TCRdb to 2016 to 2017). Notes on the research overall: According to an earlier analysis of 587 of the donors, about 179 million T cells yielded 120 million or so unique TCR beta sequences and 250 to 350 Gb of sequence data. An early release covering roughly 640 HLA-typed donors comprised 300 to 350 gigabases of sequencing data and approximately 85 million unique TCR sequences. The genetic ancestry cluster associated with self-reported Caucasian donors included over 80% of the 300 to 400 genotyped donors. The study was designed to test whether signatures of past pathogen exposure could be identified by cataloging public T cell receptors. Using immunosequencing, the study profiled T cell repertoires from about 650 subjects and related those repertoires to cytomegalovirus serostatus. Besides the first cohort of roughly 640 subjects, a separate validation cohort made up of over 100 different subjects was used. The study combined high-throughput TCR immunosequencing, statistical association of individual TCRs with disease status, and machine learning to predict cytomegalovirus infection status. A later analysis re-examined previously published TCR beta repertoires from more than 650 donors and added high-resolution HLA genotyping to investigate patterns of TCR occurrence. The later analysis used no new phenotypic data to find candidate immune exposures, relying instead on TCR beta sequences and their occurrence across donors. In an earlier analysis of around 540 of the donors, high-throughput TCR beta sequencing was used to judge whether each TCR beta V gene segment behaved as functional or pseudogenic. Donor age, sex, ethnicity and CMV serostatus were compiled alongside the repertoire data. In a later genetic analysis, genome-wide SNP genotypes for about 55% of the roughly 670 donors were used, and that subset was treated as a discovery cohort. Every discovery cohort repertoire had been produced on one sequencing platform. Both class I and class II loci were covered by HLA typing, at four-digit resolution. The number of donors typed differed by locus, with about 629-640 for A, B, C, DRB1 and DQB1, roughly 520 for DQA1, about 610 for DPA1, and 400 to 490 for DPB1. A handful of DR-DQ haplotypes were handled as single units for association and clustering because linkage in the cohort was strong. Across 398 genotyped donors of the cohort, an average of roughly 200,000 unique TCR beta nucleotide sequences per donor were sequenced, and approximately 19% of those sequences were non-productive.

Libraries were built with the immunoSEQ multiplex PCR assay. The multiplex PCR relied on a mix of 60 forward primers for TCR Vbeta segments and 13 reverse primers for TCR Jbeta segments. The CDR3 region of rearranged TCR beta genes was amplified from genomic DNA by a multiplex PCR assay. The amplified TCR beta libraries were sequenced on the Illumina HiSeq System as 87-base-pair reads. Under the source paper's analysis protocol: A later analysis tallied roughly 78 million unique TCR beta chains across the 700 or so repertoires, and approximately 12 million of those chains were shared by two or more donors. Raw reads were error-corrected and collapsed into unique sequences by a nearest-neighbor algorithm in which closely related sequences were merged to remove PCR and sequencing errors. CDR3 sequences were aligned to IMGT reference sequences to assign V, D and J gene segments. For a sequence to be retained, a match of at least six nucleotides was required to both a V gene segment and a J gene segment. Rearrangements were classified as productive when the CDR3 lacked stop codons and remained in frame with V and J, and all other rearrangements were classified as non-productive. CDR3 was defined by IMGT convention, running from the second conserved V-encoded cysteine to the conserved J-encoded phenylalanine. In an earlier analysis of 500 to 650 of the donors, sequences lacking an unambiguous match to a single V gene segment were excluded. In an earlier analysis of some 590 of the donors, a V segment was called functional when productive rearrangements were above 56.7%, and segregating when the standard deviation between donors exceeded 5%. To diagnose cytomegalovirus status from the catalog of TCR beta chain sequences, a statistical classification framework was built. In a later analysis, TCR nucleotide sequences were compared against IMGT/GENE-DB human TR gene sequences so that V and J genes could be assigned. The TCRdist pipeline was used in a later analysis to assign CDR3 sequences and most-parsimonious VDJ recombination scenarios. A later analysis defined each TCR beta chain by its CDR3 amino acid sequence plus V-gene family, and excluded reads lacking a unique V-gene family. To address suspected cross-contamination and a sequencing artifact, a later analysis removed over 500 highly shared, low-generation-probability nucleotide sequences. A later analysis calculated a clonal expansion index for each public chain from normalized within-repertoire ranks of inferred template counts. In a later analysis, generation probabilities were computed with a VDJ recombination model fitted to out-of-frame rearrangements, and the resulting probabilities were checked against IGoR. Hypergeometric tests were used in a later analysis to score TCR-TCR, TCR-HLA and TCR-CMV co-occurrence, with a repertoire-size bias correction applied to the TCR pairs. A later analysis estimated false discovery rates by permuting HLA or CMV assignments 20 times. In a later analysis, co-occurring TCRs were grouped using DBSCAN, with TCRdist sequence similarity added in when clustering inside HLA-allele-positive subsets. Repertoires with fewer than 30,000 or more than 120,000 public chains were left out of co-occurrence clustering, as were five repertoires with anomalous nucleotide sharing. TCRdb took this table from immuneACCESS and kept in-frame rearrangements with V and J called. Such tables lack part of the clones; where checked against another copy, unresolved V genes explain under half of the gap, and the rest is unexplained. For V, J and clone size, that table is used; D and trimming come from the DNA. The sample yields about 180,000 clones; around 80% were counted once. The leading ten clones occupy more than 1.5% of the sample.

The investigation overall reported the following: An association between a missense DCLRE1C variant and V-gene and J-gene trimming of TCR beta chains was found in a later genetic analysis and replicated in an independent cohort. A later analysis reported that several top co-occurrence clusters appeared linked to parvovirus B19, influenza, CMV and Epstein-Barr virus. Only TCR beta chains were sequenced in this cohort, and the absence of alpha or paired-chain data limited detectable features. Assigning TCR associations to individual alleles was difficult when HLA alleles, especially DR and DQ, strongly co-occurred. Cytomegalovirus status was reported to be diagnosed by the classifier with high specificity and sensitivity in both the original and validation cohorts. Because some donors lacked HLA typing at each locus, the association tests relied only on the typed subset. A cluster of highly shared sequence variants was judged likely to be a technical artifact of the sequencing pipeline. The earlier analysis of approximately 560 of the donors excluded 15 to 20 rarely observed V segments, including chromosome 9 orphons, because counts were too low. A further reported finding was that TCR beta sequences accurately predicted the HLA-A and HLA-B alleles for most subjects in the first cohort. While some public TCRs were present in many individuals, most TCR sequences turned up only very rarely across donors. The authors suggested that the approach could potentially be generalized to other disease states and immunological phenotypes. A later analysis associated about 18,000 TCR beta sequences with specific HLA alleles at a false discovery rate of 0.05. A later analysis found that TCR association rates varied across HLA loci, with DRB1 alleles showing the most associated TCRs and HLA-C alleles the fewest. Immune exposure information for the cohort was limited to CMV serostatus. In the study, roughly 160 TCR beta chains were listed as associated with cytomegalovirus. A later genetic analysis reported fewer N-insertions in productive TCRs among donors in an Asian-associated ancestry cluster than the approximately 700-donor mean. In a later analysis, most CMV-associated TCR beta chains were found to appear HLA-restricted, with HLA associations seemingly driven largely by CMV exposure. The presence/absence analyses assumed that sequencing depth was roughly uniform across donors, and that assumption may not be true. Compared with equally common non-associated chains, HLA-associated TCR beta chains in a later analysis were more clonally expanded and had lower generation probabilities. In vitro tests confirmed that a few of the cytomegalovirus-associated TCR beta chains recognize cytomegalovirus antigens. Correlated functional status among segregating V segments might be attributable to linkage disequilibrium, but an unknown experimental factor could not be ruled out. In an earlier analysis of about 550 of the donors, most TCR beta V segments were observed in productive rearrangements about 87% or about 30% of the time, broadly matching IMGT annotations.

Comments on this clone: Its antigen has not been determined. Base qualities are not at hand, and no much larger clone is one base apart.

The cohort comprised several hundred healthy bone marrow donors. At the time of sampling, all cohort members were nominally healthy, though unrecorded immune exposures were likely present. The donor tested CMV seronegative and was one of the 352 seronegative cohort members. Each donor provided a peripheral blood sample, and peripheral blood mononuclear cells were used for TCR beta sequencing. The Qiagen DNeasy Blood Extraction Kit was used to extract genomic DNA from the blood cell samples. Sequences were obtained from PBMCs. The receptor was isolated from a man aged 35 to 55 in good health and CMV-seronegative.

The sequenced DNA: TGTGCCAGCAGCCCCCGGGATCGTTCCTACGAGCAGTACTTC. Its coded protein is CASSPRDRSYEQYF. The sequence is built from TRBV11-3 and TRBJ2-7; matching of 5 bases hints at TRBD2 as the D gene. Spanning cysteine to phenylalanine, the CDR3 consists of 14 amino acids. Only the CDR3 portion is preserved as DNA: 42 bases, with reading frame beginning at the first base. Reading the germline V gene gives CDR1 SGHNT and CDR2 YENEEA. Deletion took 5 bases off V and 1 base off J, with a span of 12 bases between the germline ends.